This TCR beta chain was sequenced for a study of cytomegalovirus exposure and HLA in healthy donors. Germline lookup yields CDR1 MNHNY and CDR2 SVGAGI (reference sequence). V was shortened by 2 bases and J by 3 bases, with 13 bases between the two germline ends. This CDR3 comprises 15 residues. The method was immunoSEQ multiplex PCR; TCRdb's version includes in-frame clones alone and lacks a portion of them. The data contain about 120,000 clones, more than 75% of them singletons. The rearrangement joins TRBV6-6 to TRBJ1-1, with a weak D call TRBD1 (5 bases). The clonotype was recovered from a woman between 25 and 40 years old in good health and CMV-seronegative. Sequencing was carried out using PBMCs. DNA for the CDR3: TGTGCCAGCAGTTACCTGTCAGGGCCCCACACTGAAGCTTTCTTT. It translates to CASSYLSGPHTEAFF.